Each of the 21 T cell receptor beta chains below was sequenced from the same sample in a study of cytomegalovirus exposure and HLA in healthy donors. Primers included in the PCR were 60 Vbeta and 13 Jbeta primers. TCRdb's table, derived via immunoSEQ multiplex PCR, lists solely in-frame clones and lacks some. Of about 93,000 clones in the sample, roughly four fifths were seen once. The source material was PBMCs. These receptors were collected from a young man in good health and CMV-seronegative.

This chain uses TRBV4-2 with TRBJ2-3, with TRBD2 matching over 8 bases. The CDR3 sequence is 15 residues long. Trimming cost V 1 base and J 4 bases; bases outside gene matches: 4. Germline values: CDR1 LGHNA, CDR2 YNFKEQ. CDR3 DNA: TGTGCCAGCAGCCAAGCTGCGGGGGGCCCAGATACGCAGTATTTT. Translation: CASSQAAGGPDTQYF.

This clone showed up just once. The chain links TRBV2 to TRBJ2-6; the match to TRBD1 covers 8 bases. Trimming at V came to 3 bases and at J to 1 base, leaving 17 bases not matched to a gene. There are 21 residues in the CDR3. Per the germline V gene, CDR1 is SNHLY and CDR2 is FYNNEI. The CDR3, as DNA: TGTGCCAGCAGTGATTCGGTTCGTTACACCTACAGGGGGTCTGGGGCCAACGTCCTGACTTTC. Translating it yields CASSDSVRYTYRGSGANVLTF. The full variable domain, completed using reference TRBV2 and TRBJ2-6, is EPEVTQTPSHQVTQMGQEVILRCVPISNHLYFYWYRQILGQKVEFLVSFYNNEISEKSEIFDDQFSVERPDGSNFTLKIRSTKLEDSAMYFCASSDSVRYTYRGSGANVLTFGAGSRLTVL.

This chain uses TRBV6-1 with TRBJ1-1; D ambiguous. The CDR3 loop spans 16 amino acids. The V gene lost 2 bases and the J gene lost 7 bases, with 20 bases spanning the gap. Germline values: CDR1 MNHNS, CDR2 SASEGT. The CDR3 region is CASSEKPHLGLGEAFF. The CDR3 DNA sequence: TGTGCCAGCAGTGAAAAGCCGCACCTGGGCCTTGGTGAAGCTTTCTTT.

The chain carries TRBV18 and TRBJ1-2; a possible D gene is TRBD1 (6 bases). The CDR3 loop spans 13 amino acids. Looked up from germline, CDR1 is KGHSH and CDR2 is LQKENI. V lost 3 bases and J lost 5, with 10 bases in between. The CDR3 DNA reads TGTGCCAGCTCACCTAGGACAGATTATGGCTACACCTTC. This encodes CASSPRTDYGYTF.

This clone was detected only once. V is TRBV18 and J is TRBJ1-5, with TRBD1 matching 12 bases. Germline V lookup: CDR1 KGHSH, CDR2 LQKENI. The V segment lost 0 bases and the J segment 9 bases; nucleotides outside the gene matches: 3. CDR3 length: 15 residues. This chain's CDR3 is CASSPPGQGAGPQHF. CDR3 in DNA: TGTGCCAGCTCACCACCGGGACAGGGGGCCGGGCCCCAGCATTTT.

J is TRBJ1-6 and V is TRBV6-5; no clear D. The germline CDR1 and CDR2 sequences are MNHEY and SVGAGI. Trimming shortened V by 1 base and J by 7 bases, and 5 bases separated the two germline ends. The CDR3 has 13 amino acids. CDR3 residues: CASSYFRNSPLHF. In DNA form, the CDR3 reads TGTGCCAGCAGTTACTTTCGGAATTCACCCCTCCACTTT.

The chain recombines TRBV4-1 with TRBJ2-5, with TRBD1 matching over 8 bases. J was trimmed by 4 bases and V by 0 bases; bases with no gene match: 7. Germline V gene sequence: CDR1 MGHRA, CDR2 YSYEKL. This CDR3 region has 16 residues. The chain's CDR3 is CASSQESGRGRETQYF. CDR3 bases: TGCGCCAGCAGCCAAGAAAGTGGCAGGGGGCGAGAGACCCAGTACTTC.

This chain links TRBV18 with TRBJ1-2; a weak D match, TRBD1 (6 bases). The CDR3 covers 14 residues. The ends were cut back, 3 bases at V and 0 bases at J, with 8 bases in the middle. The germline gives CDR1 KGHSH, CDR2 LQKENI. Here the CDR3 reads CASSPDRSNYGYTF. CDR3 sequence (DNA): TGTGCCAGCTCACCGGACAGATCTAACTATGGCTACACCTTC.

This sequence joins TRBV29-1 and TRBJ2-5; 7 bases are a match to TRBD1. The J segment lost 2 bases and the V segment lost 4 bases, leaving 7 bases of the junction unmatched. CDR1 and CDR2 (germline): SQVTM, ANQGSEA. CDR3 length: 14 residues. CDR3: CSVGTGETQETQYF. The CDR3 region has the DNA TGCAGCGTTGGGACAGGAGAAACTCAAGAGACCCAGTACTTC.

The rearrangement joins TRBV9 to TRBJ2-1; 9 bases align to TRBD2. Looked up from germline, CDR1 is SGDLS and CDR2 is YYNGEE. The CDR3 has 15 amino acids. Trimming at V came to 4 bases and at J to 2 bases, leaving 4 bases not matched to a gene. CDR3 residues: CASSLRLAAYNEQFF. DNA for the CDR3: TGTGCCAGCAGCCTAAGACTAGCGGCCTACAATGAGCAGTTCTTC.

The chain employs TRBV5-1 and TRBJ1-1, with 11 bases aligning to TRBD1. Germline V gene lookup returns CDR1 SGHRS and CDR2 YFSETQ. This CDR3 has 16 amino acids. J gave up 3 bases and V 4 bases, and 8 bases lay outside the gene matches. Here the CDR3 reads CASSIRDRGFDTEAFF. The CDR3 nucleotides read TGCGCCAGCAGCATCCGGGACAGGGGGTTTGACACTGAAGCTTTCTTT.

This rearrangement joins TRBV9 to TRBJ2-3, with D perhaps matching TRBD2 (6 bases). Germline CDR1 is SGDLS and CDR2 is YYNGEE. CDR3 length equals 13 residues. Trimming took off 0 bases at V and 4 bases at J, with 6 bases between the two ends. CDR3 amino acids: CASSVAGADTQYF. Written as DNA, the CDR3 is TGTGCCAGCAGCGTAGCGGGAGCAGATACGCAGTATTTT.

This clone occurred a few times. The chain recombines TRBV5-6 with TRBJ1-1; possibly TRBD1 for D (5 bases). This CDR3 is built from 14 residues. CDR1 and CDR2 (germline): SGHDT, YYEEEE. Trimming took 4 bases from V and 4 from J, leaving 14 bases between them. CDR3 bases: TGTGCCAGCAGCCTTTGGGGGGGAGGCACTGAAGCTTTCTTT. It encodes CASSLWGGGTEAFF.

The chain has TRBV9 and TRBJ2-3, with D possibly TRBD2 on 6 matching bases. The ends were cut back, 3 bases at V and 2 bases at J, with 16 bases in the middle. The germline V gene encodes CDR1 SGDLS and CDR2 YYNGEE. The CDR3 runs to 16 residues. The CDR3 DNA is TGTGCCAGCAGCGAGACCGGGGGAAGATACACAGATACGCAGTATTTT. Its protein product is CASSETGGRYTDTQYF.

J is TRBJ1-3 and V is TRBV4-2; 10 nucleotides agree with TRBD1. CDR3 size: 17 residues. The ends lost 1 base at V and 3 bases at J; junction bases unmatched: 6. The germline V gene has CDR1 LGHNA and CDR2 YNFKEQ. This chain's CDR3 is CASSQVKTGGSGNTIYF. For the CDR3, the DNA is TGTGCCAGCAGCCAAGTAAAGACAGGGGGCAGTGGAAACACCATATATTTT.

This clone is classed as medium-sized. The chain joins TRBV5-4 to TRBJ1-4; 8 bases are shared with TRBD1. V trimming: 0 bases; J trimming: 5 bases; junction bases outside the gene matches: 6. The CDR3 is 16 amino acids. Germline CDR1 reads SGHNT; CDR2 reads YYREEE (reference sequence). CDR3 sequence reads: CASSLATGVGNEKLFF. CDR3 sequence (DNA): TGTGCCAGCAGCTTGGCGACAGGGGTGGGGAATGAAAAACTGTTTTTT.

This clone was counted between two and nine times. The chain uses TRBV5-6 and TRBJ1-1; D is undetermined. The V end was cut by 2 bases, the J end by 6 bases, with 11 bases between. Germline V gene lookup returns CDR1 SGHDT and CDR2 YYEEEE. CDR3 size: 13 residues. This CDR3 is CASSFYSTSEAFF. Written as DNA, the CDR3 is TGTGCCAGCAGCTTTTATTCCACATCTGAAGCTTTCTTT.

The chain joins TRBV5-5 to TRBJ2-2, with TRBD2 matching 8 bases. This CDR3 is 15 amino acids long. In germline, CDR1 is SGHKS, CDR2 YYEKEE (reference sequence). V gave up 4 bases and J gave up 7 bases; unmatched junction bases: 9. The CDR3 sequence is CASSAGLVAGGELFF. CDR3 DNA: TGTGCCAGCAGCGCGGGACTAGTGGCTGGCGGGGAGCTGTTTTTT.

The genes are TRBV5-1 and TRBJ2-1, with D tentatively TRBD1 (5 bases). Trimming removed 1 base at V and 8 bases at J, with 10 bases between. This CDR3 contains 13 residues. CDR1 SGHRS and CDR2 YFSETQ come from the germline V gene. CDR3: CASSLPDSHEQFF. The CDR3 DNA is TGCGCCAGCAGCTTGCCTGACAGTCATGAGCAGTTCTTC.

The rearrangement links TRBV5-4 to TRBJ2-1; 8 bases are shared with TRBD2. This CDR3 is built from 18 residues. Trimming took 0 bases from V and 6 from J; bases not matched to a gene: 14. Germline CDR1 is SGHNT and CDR2 is YYREEE (reference sequence). CDR3 DNA: TGTGCCAGCAGCTTGGTAGGGGAAGCGGGAGTGGGGCGCAATGAGCAGTTCTTC. Protein product: CASSLVGEAGVGRNEQFF.

This chain links TRBV6-1 with TRBJ1-3; 7 bases are shared with TRBD1. The J segment lost 4 bases and the V segment lost 8 bases, leaving 8 bases of the junction unmatched. In germline, CDR1 is MNHNS, CDR2 SASEGT. This CDR3 region has 14 residues. CDR3 bases: TGTGCCAGCGTCTTAGGGGGCGCGGGAAACACCATATATTTT. Its translation is CASVLGGAGNTIYF.